The present T cell receptor (beta chain) was sequenced within a study of regulatory T cells in long-lasting Graves disease. Through Arm-PCR of CDR3 regions and iRepertoire HTBI primers, TCR beta libraries were built. TCRdb ran MiXCR on the multiplex PCR reads and lists one entry per CDR3 protein. The sample contains 400,000 to 650,000 distinct CDR3 sequences, roughly a sixth of which appear only once. The time point here: newly diagnosed GD, antithyroid drugs for less than 3 months. Extracted RNA from PBMCs served as the source of the TCR library. Trimming cost V 6 bases and J 7 bases, with 7 bases left between them. This CDR3 spans 12 amino acids. Germline CDR1 reads WNHNN; CDR2 reads SYGVQD (reference sequence). These same records also appear under a second study, on T cells in Graves' hyperthyroidism and ophthalmopathy.

The sample here was peripheral blood mononuclear cells (PBMCs), taken at new diagnosis, from a patient treated with antithyroid drugs. The sequence came from a woman aged 35-60 years with Graves disease. The rearrangement links TRBV10-1 to TRBJ1-6; D is uncertain. DNA of the CDR3: TGCGCCAGCAGCCACTGGAATTCACCCCTCCACTTT. Translated: CASSHWNSPLHF.